This TCR beta chain was sequenced for a study of cytomegalovirus exposure and HLA in healthy donors. Broader study findings: It has been reported that TCR beta sequences accurately predicted the HLA-A and HLA-B alleles of most subjects. A later analysis revealed that TCR association rates differed between HLA loci, peaking at DRB1 and bottoming out at HLA-C.

Germline-derived CDR1 and CDR2 are MGHRA and YSYEKL. CDR3 length equals 15 residues. With 1 base removed from V and 7 bases from J, the gap between germline ends came to 14 bases. In regard to this clone: What it binds is not known.

It was with 60 Vbeta and 13 Jbeta primers that the PCR ran. The repertoire was sequenced with immunoSEQ multiplex PCR; TCRdb's copy has only in-frame clones and lacks some. The sample has approximately 59,000 clones, about 78% seen once. The sequencing input was PBMCs. This clonotype was sampled from a girl between 5 and 17 years old in good health and CMV-seropositive. J is TRBJ2-1 and V is TRBV4-1; D is undetermined. The CDR3 nucleotides read TGCGCCAGCAGCCAAGTTTTATCTCGTCGGAATGAGCAGTTCTTC. The encoded protein is CASSQVLSRRNEQFF.